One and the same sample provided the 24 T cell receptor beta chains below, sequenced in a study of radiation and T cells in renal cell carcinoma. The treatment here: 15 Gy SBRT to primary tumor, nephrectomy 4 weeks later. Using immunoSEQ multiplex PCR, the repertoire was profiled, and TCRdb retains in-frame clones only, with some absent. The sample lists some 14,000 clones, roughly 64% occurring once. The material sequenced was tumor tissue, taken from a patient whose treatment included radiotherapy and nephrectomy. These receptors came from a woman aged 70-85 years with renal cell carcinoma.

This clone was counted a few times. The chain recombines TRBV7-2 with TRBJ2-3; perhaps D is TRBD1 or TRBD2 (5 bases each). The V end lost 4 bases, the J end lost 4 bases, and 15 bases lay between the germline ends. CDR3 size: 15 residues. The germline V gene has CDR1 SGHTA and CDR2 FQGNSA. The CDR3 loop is CASSWGSGLADTQYF. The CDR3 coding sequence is TGTGCCAGCAGCTGGGGGTCGGGGTTAGCAGATACGCAGTATTTT.

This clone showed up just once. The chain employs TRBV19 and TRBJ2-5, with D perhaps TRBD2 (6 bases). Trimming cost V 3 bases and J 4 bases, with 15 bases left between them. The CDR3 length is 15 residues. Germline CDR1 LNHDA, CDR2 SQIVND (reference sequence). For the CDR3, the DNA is TGTGCCAGTAGTATGGGTCTCCAGGAGGGAGAGACCCAGTACTTC. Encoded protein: CASSMGLQEGETQYF.

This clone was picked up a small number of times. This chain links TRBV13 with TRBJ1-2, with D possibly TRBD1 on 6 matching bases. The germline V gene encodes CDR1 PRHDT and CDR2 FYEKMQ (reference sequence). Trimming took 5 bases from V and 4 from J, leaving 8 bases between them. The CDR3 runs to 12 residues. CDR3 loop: CASSLDSYGYTF. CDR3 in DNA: TGTGCCAGCAGCCTGGACAGCTATGGCTACACCTTC.

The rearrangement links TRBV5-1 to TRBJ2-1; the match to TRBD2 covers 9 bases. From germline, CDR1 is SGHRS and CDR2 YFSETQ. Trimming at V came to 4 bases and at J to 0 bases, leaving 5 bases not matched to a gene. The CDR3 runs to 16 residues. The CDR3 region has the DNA TGCGCCAGCAGCCCTCTAGCGGGGACCTCCTACAATGAGCAGTTCTTC. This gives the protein CASSPLAGTSYNEQFF.

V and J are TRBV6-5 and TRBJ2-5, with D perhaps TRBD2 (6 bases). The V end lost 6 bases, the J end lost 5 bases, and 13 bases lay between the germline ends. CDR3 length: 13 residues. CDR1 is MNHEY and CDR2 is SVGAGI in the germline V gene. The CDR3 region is CASRDGRGETQYF. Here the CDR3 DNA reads TGTGCCAGCAGGGACGGTCGGGGGGAGACCCAGTACTTC.

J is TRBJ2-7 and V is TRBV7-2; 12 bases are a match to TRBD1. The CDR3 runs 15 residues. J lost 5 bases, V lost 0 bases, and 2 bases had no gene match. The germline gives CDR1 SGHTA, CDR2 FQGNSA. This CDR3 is CASSLAGTGGHEQYF. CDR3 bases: TGTGCCAGCAGCTTAGCTGGGACAGGGGGCCACGAGCAGTACTTC.

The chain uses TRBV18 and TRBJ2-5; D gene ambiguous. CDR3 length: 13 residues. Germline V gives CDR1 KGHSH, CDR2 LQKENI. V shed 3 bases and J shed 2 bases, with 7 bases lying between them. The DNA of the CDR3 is TGTGCCAGCTCACCGAGGCAGCAAGAGACCCAGTACTTC. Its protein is CASSPRQQETQYF.

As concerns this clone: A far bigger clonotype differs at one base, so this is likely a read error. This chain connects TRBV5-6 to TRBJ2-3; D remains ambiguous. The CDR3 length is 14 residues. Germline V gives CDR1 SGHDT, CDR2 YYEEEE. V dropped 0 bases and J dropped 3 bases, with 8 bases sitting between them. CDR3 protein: CASSLGQRTDTQYF. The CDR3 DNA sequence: TGTGCCAGCAGCTTGGGGCAGAGAACAGATACGCAGTATTTT.

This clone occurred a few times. This chain's CDR3 is CASSLASGEQFF. In nucleotides, the CDR3 is TGTGCCAGCAGCTTGGCTAGTGGGGAGCAGTTCTTC. The chain joins TRBV7-9 to TRBJ2-1; D is ambiguous. Germline V gene sequence: CDR1 SEHNR, CDR2 FQNEAQ (reference sequence). The CDR3 covers 12 residues. Trimming stripped 3 bases from V and 10 bases from J, with 10 bases between.

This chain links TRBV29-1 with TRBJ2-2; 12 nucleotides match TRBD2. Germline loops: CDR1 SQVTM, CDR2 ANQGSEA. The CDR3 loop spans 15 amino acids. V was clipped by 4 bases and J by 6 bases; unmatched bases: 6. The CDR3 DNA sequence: TGCAGCGTTGGACTAGCGGGGGACGATCCCGGGGAGCTGTTTTTT. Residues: CSVGLAGDDPGELFF.

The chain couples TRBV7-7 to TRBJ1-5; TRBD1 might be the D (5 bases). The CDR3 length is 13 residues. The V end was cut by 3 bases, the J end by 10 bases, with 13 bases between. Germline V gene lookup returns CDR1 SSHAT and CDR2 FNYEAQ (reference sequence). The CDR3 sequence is CASSLSTGLPQHF. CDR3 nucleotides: TGTGCCAGCAGCTTGAGCACGGGGCTCCCCCAGCATTTT.

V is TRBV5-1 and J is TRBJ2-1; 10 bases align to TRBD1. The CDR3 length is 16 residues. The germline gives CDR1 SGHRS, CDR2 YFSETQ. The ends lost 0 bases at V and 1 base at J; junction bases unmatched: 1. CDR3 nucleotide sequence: TGCGCCAGCAGCTTGGGGACAGGGGGTTCCTACAATGAGCAGTTCTTC. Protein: CASSLGTGGSYNEQFF.

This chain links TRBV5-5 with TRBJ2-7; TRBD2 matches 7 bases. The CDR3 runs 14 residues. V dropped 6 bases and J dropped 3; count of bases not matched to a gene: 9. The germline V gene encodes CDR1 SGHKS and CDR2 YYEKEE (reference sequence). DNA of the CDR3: TGTGCCAGCACCGTGTCCGGGACTAACTACGAGCAGTACTTC. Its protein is CASTVSGTNYEQYF.

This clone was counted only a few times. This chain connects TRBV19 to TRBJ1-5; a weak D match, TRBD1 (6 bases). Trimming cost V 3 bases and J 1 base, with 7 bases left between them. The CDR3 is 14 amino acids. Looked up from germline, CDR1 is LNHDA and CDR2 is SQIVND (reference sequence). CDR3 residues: CASSIGGSNQPQHF. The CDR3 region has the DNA TGTGCCAGTAGTATCGGGGGCAGCAATCAGCCCCAGCATTTT.

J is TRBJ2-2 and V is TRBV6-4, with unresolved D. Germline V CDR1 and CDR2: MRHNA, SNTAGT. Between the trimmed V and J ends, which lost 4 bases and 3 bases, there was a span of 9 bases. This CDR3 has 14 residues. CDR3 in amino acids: CASSAQSYTGELFF. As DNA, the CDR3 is TGTGCCAGCAGTGCACAGTCATACACCGGGGAGCTGTTTTTT.

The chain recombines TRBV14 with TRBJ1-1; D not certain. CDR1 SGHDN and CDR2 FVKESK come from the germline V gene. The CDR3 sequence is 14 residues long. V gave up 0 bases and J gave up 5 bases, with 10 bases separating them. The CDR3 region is CASSQDHAGTEAFF. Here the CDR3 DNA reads TGTGCCAGCAGCCAAGATCACGCGGGAACTGAAGCTTTCTTT.

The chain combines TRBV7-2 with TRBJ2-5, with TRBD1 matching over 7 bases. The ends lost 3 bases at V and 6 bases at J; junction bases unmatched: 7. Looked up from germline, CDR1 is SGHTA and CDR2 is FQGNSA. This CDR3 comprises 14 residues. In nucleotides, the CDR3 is TGTGCCAGCAGCTTGGGGGACAGTAGGAAGACCCAGTACTTC. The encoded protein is CASSLGDSRKTQYF.

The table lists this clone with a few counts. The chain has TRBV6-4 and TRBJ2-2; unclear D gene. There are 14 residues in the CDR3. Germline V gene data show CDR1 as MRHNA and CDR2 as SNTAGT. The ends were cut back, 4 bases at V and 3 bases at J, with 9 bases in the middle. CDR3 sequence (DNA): TGTGCCAGCAGTGCTCAGGCCTACACCGGGGAGCTGTTTTTT. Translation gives CASSAQAYTGELFF.

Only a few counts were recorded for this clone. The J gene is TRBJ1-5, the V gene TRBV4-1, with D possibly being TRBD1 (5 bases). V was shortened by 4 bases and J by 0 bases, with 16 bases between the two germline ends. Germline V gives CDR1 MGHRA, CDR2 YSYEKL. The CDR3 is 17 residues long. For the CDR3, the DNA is TGCGCCAGCAGCCCGCGACAGAAGGAGTATAGCAATCAGCCCCAGCATTTT. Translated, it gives CASSPRQKEYSNQPQHF.

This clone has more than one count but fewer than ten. The DNA for the CDR3 is TGTGCCAGCAGCCCCACAAGCGTCTACGAGCAGTACTTC. Residues: CASSPTSVYEQYF. This rearrangement joins TRBV27 to TRBJ2-7, with D hard to call. The CDR3 length is 13 residues. Per germline, CDR1 MNHEY and CDR2 SMNVEV (reference sequence). Trimming took off 6 bases at V and 3 bases at J, with 12 bases between the two ends.

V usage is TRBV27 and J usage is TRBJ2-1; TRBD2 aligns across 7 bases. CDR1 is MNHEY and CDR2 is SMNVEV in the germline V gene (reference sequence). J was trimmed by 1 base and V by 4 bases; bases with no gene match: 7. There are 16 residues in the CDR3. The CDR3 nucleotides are TGTGCCAGCAGTTCACAAACTAGCGCTTCCTACAATGAGCAGTTCTTC. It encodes CASSSQTSASYNEQFF.

The CDR3 is CASSFQIEAFF. In nucleotides, the CDR3 is TGTGCCAGCAGCTTCCAGATTGAAGCTTTCTTT. The gene calls are TRBV7-2 and TRBJ1-1; D is uncertain. V was cut by 3 bases and J by 7 bases, with 6 bases left in between. The germline CDR1 and CDR2 sequences are SGHTA and FQGNSA. The CDR3 has 11 residues.

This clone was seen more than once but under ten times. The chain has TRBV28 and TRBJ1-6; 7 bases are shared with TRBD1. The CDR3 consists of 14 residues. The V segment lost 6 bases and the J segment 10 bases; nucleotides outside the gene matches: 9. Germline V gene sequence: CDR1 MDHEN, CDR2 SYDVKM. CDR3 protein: CASRPNRGSSPLHF. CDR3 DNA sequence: TGTGCCAGCAGACCCAACAGGGGTAGCTCACCCCTCCACTTT.

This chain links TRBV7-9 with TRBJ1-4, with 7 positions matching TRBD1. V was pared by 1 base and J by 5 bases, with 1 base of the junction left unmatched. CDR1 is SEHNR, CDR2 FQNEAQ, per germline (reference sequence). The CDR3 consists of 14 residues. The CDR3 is CASSLGQGNEKLFF. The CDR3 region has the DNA TGTGCCAGCAGCTTAGGACAGGGAAATGAAAAACTGTTTTTT.